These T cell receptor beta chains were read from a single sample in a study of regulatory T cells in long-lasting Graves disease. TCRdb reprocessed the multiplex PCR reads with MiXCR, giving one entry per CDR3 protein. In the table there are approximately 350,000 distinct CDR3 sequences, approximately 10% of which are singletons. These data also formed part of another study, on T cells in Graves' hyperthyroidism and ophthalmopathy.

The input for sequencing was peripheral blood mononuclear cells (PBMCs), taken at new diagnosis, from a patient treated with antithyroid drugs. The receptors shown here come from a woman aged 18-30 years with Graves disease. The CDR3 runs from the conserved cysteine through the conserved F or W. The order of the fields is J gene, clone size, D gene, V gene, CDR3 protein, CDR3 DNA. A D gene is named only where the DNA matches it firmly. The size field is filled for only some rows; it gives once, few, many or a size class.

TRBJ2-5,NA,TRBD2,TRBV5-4,CASSLGASGGAKETQYF,TGTGCCAGCAGCTTGGGTGCTAGCGGGGGGGCCAAAGAGACCCAGTACTTC
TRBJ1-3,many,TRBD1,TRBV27,CASSPPGQGLFSGNTIYF,TGTGCCAGCAGTCCACCGGGACAGGGTTTGTTCTCTGGAAACACCATATATTTT
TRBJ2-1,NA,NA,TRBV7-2,CASMKVGGASYNEQFF,TGTGCCAGCATGAAGGTTGGGGGGGCCAGCTACAATGAGCAGTTCTTC
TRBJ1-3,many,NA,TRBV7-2,CASSPRSRSTIYF,TGTGCCAGCAGCCCTAGGTCGCGTTCGACCATATATTTT
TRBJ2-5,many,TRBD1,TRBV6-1,CASSELRDRGPETQYF,TGTGCCAGCAGTGAGCTACGGGACAGGGGGCCAGAGACCCAGTACTTC
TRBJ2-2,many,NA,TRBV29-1,CSAATGTTGELFF,TGCAGCGCTGCCACAGGGACCACCGGGGAGCTGTTTTTT
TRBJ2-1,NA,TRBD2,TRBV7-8,CASSLGRTSGRPEGEQFF,TGTGCCAGCAGCCTGGGGAGGACTAGCGGGAGGCCCGAAGGTGAGCAGTTCTTC
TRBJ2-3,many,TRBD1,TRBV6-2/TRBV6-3,CASSYGQVTDTQYF,TGTGCCAGCAGTTACGGACAGGTCACAGATACGCAGTATTTT
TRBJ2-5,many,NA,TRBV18,CASSPLRAEGETQYF,TGTGCCAGCTCACCTTTGAGAGCGGAGGGGGAGACCCAGTACTTC
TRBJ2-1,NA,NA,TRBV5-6,CASSLVGHEQFF,TGTGCCAGCAGCTTGGTCGGCCATGAGCAGTTCTTC
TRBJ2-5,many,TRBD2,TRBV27,CASGISGGTETQYF,TGTGCCAGCGGGATATCCGGGGGGACGGAGACCCAGTACTTC
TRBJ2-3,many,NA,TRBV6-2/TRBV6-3,CASSLPRTDTQYF,TGTGCCAGCAGTTTGCCACGTACAGATACGCAGTATTTT
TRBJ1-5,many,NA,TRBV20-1,CSATLTGSLGNQPQHF,TGCAGTGCTACCCTAACAGGGAGTTTAGGCAATCAGCCCCAGCATTTT
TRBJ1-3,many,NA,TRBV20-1,CSAREQGSGNTIYF,TGCAGTGCTAGAGAACAGGGATCTGGAAACACCATATATTTT
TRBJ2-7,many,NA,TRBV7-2,CASSFDVGGAYEQYF,TGTGCCAGCAGCTTCGATGTGGGAGGAGCCTACGAGCAGTACTTC
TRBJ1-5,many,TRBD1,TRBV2,CASSDYRGRPLPQHF,TGTGCCAGCAGTGACTACAGGGGGCGGCCTCTGCCCCAGCATTTT
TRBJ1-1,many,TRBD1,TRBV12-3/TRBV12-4,CASSILTGRNTEAFF,TGTGCCAGCAGTATATTGACAGGGAGAAACACTGAAGCTTTCTTT
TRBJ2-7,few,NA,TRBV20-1,CSAREVEGAYEQYF,TGCAGTGCTAGAGAAGTTGAGGGGGCCTACGAGCAGTACTTC
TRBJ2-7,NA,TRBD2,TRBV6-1,CASSPGLAGGYEQYF,TGTGCCAGCAGTCCCGGACTAGCGGGTGGCTACGAGCAGTACTTC
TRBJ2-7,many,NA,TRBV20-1,CSARDGVTEQYF,TGCAGTGCTAGAGATGGAGTGACGGAGCAGTACTTC
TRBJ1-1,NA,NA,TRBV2,CASSEIGSPNTEAFF,TGTGCCAGCAGTGAAATTGGCTCCCCAAACACTGAAGCTTTCTTT
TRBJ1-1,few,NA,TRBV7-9,CASSLKGGAFF,TGTGCCAGCAGCTTAAAAGGGGGAGCTTTCTTT
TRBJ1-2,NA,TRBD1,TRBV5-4,CASSLALGQGSDGYTF,TGTGCCAGCAGCTTGGCTCTGGGACAGGGTTCGGATGGCTACACCTTC